The rows below give T cell receptor beta chains drawn from one sample of a study of T cells in Graves' hyperthyroidism and ophthalmopathy. TCRdb re-analysed the multiplex PCR reads in MiXCR, keeping a single row per CDR3 protein. The sample includes roughly 700,000 distinct CDR3 sequences, roughly a sixth of them seen just once. Sequences were obtained from blood. These receptors were obtained from a man aged 50-59 years with Graves' hyperthyroidism. The conserved cysteine and the conserved F or W are not part of the CDR3 here. Each record gives: J gene, V gene, CDR3 protein.

TRBJ1-2	TRBV6-2/TRBV6-3	ASRKNREHNYGYT
TRBJ2-3	TRBV6-1	ASSEASQGFTDTQY
TRBJ1-2	TRBV12-3/TRBV12-4	ASSLGTGGYT
TRBJ1-5	TRBV27	ASSRATGAYQPQH
TRBJ2-3	TRBV10-1	ASSDLAGGTDTQY
TRBJ2-7	TRBV2	ASRFPRDRRISSYEQY
TRBJ1-5	TRBV6-1	ASDLDRVGQPQH
TRBJ2-5	TRBV7-9	ASSAKRGGEETQY
TRBJ1-2	TRBV28	ASSLLTGNGYT
TRBJ2-2	TRBV28	ASFGVNTGELF
TRBJ2-7	TRBV27	ASSAGQGGQKRTYEQY
TRBJ2-7	TRBV29-1	SVGTSGSHEQY
TRBJ1-1	TRBV9	ASSVSGFGEAF
TRBJ2-7	TRBV20-1	RTDLSSYEQY
TRBJ1-5	TRBV3-1	ASSQDLVNQPQH
TRBJ2-7	TRBV11-2	ASSQEGTTTYEQY
TRBJ1-5	TRBV28	ASNVGGAGNQPQH
TRBJ2-7	TRBV27	ATATRSYEQY
TRBJ2-7	TRBV24-1	ATSDRGLADEQY
TRBJ2-2	TRBV11-2	ASSWDREAGELF
TRBJ2-1	TRBV7-9	ASSLVVGEGYEQL
TRBJ2-5	TRBV19	ASSKRDSLETQY
TRBJ2-7	TRBV12-3/TRBV12-4	ASSLLAGAIYEQY
TRBJ2-1	TRBV27	ASSRGLAALYNEQF
TRBJ1-1	TRBV12-3/TRBV12-4	ASSLYSQTNTEAF
TRBJ2-1	TRBV7-9	ASYLLAGGYNEQF
TRBJ2-7	TRBV29-1	SVAKGGASSYEQY
TRBJ2-7	TRBV30	AWSAAYEQY
TRBJ2-5	TRBV28	ASSSSGIRIISQETQY